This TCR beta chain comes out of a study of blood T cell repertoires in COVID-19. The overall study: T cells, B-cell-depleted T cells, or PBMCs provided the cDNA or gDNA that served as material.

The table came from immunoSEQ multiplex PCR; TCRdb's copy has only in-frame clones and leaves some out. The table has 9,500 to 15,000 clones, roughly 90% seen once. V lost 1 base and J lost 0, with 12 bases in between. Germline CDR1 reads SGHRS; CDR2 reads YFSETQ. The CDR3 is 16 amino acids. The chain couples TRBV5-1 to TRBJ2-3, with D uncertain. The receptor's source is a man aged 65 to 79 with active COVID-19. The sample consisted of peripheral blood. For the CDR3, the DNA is TGCGCCAGCAGCTTGCGAAGTGTCACTAGCACAGATACGCAGTATTTT. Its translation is CASSLRSVTSTDTQYF.